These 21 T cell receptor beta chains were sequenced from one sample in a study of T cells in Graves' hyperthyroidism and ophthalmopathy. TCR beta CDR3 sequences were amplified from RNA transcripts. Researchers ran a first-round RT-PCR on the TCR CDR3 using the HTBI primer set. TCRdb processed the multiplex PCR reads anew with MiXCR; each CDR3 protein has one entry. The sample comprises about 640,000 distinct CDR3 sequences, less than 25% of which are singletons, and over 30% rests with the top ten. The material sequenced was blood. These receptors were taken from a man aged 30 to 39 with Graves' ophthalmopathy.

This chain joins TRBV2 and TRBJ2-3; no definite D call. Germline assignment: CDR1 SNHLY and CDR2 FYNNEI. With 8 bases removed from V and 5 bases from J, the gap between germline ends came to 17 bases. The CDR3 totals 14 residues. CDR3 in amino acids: CASETSSLEDTQYF. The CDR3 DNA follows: TGTGCCAGCGAGACAAGCAGCTTAGAAGATACGCAGTATTTT.

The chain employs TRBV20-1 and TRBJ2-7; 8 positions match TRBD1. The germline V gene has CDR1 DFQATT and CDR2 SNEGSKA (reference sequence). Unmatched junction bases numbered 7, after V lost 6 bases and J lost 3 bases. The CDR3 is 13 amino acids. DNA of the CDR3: TGCAGTGCGGCCCAGGGGGCGGACTACGAGCAGTACTTC. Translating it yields CSAAQGADYEQYF.

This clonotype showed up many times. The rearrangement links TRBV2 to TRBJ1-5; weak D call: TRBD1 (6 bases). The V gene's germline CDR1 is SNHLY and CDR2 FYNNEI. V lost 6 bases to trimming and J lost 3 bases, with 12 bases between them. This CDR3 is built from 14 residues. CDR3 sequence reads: CASRTGQPNQPQHF. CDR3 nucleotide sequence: TGTGCCAGCAGGACCGGACAGCCCAATCAGCCCCAGCATTTT.

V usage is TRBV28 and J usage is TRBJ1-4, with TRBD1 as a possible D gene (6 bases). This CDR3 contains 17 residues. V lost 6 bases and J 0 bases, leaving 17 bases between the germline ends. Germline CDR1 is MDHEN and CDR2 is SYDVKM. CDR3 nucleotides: TGTGCCAGCAGGGAGCTTCGGACAGCCGCAACTAATGAAAAACTGTTTTTT. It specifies CASRELRTAATNEKLFF.

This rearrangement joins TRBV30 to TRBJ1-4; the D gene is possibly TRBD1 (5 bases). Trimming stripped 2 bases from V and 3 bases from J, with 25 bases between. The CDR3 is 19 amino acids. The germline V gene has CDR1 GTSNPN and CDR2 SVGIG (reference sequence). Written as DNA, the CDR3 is TGTGCCTGGAGTACGGGGACCCGGACTACGAAGAGTTCTAATGAAAAACTGTTTTTT. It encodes CAWSTGTRTTKSSNEKLFF.

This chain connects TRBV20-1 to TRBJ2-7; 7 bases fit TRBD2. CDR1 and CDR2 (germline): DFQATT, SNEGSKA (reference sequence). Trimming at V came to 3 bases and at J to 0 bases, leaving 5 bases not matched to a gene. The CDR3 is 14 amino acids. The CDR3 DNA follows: TGCAGTGCTAGTTCGCGGGAGCCCTCCTACGAGCAGTACTTC. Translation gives CSASSREPSYEQYF.

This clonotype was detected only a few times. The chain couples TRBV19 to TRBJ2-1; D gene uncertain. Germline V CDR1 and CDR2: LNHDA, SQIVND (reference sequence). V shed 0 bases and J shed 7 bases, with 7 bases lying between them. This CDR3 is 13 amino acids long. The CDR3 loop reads CASSIDRMNEQFF. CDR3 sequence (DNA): TGTGCCAGTAGTATAGATCGGATGAATGAGCAGTTCTTC.

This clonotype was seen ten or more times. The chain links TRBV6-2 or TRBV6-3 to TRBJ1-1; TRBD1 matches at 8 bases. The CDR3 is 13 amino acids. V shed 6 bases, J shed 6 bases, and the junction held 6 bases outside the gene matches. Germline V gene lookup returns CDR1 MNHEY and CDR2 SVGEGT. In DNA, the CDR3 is TGTGCCAGCAGCTACGGGGGACAGGCTGAAGCTTTCTTT. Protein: CASSYGGQAEAFF.

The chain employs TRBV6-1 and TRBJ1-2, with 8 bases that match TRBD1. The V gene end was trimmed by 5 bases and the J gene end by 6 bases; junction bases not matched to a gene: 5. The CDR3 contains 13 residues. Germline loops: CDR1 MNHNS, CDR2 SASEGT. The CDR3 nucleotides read TGTGCCAGCAGTCAGGGGGCTATAAATGGCTACACCTTC. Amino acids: CASSQGAINGYTF.

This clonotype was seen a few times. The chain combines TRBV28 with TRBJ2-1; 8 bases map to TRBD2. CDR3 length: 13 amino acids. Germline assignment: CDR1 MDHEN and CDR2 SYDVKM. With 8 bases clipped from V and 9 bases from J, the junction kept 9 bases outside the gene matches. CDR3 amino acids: CASLKGLGVEQFF. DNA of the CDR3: TGTGCCAGCCTTAAGGGACTAGGAGTTGAGCAGTTCTTC.

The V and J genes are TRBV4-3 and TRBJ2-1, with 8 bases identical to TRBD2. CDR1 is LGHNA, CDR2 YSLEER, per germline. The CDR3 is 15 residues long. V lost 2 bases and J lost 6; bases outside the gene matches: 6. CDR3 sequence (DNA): TGCGCCAGCAGCCAATATACGGGAGGGGTCAATGAGCAGTTCTTC. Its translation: CASSQYTGGVNEQFF.

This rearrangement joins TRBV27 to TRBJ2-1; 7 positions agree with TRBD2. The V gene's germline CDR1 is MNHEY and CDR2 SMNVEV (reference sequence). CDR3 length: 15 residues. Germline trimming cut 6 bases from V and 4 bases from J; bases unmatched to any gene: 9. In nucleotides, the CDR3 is TGTGCCAGCAGCCCAGCGGGGAAGCTTTACAATGAGCAGTTCTTC. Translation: CASSPAGKLYNEQFF.

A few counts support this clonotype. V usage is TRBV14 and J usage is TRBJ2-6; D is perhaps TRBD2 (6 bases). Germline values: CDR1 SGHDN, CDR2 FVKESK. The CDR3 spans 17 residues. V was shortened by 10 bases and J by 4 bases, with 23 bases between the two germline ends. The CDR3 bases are TGTGCCAACCTCCCGGGGGATGCGAGTTCCGGGGCCAACGTCCTGACTTTC. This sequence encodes CANLPGDASSGANVLTF.

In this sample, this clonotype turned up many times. Here the CDR3 reads CASSSTGSGANVLTF. In nucleotides, the CDR3 is TGTGCCAGCAGCAGCACTGGTTCTGGGGCCAACGTCCTGACTTTC. J is TRBJ2-6 and V is TRBV6-1; D gene uncertain. The CDR3 totals 15 residues. Germline CDR1 and CDR2: MNHNS and SASEGT. Trimming pared 6 bases from V and 1 base from J, leaving 10 bases between.

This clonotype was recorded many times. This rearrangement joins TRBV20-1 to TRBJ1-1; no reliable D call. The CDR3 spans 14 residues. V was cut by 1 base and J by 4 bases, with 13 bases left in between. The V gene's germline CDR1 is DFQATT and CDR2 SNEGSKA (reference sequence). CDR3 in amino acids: CSARVEGRRTEAFF. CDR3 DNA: TGCAGTGCTAGAGTCGAGGGTAGGCGCACTGAAGCTTTCTTT.

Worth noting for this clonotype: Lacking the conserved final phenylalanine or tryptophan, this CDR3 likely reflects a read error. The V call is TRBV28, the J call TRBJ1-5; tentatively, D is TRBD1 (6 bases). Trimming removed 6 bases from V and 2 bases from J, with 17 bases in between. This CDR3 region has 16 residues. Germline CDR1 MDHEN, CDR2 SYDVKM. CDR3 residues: CASSQNYRDGNQPQHL. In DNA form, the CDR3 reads TGTGCCAGCAGCCAAAATTACAGGGATGGCAATCAGCCCCAGCATTTG.

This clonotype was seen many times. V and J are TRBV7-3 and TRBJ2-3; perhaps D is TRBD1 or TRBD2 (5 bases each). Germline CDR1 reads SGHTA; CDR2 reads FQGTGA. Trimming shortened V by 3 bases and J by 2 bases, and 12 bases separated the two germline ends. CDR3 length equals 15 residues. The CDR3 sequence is CASSLSGTDTDTQYF. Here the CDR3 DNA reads TGTGCCAGCAGCTTGTCCGGGACGGACACAGATACGCAGTATTTT.

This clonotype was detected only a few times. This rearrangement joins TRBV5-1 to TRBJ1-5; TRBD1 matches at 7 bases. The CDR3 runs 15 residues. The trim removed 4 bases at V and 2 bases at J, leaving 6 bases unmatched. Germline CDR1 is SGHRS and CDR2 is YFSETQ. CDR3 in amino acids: CASSPTGVGNQPQHF. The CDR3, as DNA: TGCGCCAGCAGCCCCACAGGGGTTGGCAATCAGCCCCAGCATTTT.

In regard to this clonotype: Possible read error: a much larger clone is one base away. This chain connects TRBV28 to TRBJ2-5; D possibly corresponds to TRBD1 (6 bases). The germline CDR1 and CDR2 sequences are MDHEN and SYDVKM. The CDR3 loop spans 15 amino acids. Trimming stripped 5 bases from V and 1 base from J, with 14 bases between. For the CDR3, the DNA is TGTGCCAGCAGTCCCCAGGACAGCTCCCAAGAGACCCAGTACTTC. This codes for CASSPQDSSQETQYF. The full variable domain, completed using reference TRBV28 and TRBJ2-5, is DVKVTQSSRYLVKRTGEKVFLECVQDMDHENMFWYRQDPGLGLRLIYFSYDVKMKEKGDIPEGYSVSREKKERFSLILESASTNQTSMYLCASSPQDSSQETQYFGPGTRLLVL.

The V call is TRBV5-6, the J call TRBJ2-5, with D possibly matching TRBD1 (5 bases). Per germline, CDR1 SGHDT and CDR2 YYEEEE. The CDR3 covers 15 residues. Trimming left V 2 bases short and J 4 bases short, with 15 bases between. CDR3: CASSFRRGASETQYF. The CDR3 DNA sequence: TGTGCCAGCAGCTTCCGTAGGGGCGCGTCAGAGACCCAGTACTTC.

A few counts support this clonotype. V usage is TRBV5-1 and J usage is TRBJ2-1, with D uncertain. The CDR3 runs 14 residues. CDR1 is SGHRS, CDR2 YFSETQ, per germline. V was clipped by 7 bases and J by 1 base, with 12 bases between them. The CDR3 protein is CASGKDSSYNEQFF. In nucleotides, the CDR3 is TGCGCCAGCGGAAAAGATTCGTCCTACAATGAGCAGTTCTTC.